These 31 T cell receptor beta chains were all obtained from the same sample, sequenced in a study of CXCR3-negative and CXCR3-positive naive CD8 T cells. No antigen is known for these receptors. Libraries were UMI-labeled 5' RACE TRB cDNA. One entry per CDR3 protein, without DNA, is what TCRdb gives after re-calling the 5' RACE reads. There are roughly 130,000 distinct CDR3 sequences in the sample, with under 0.75% held by the top ten. Study-wide findings and caveats: CXCR3-positive naive cells carried more hydrophobic TRB CDR3s than CXCR3-negative naive cells did.

The source material was naive CXCR3+ CD8+ T cells from blood. This sample's subset: CD45RO-CCR7+CD27+CD95- naive CD8+ T cells expressing CXCR3 (TNR3+). These receptors originate from a human donor in good health. Some clones in this sample may be carry-over from other donors' samples.

The rearrangement links TRBV7-8 to TRBJ2-1; the D call of TRBD1 rests on TCRdb alone, since no DNA is present to check it. The germline gives CDR1 SGHVS, CDR2 FQNEAQ. The CDR3 contains 15 residues. CDR3 amino acids: CASSPGGYSYNEQFF.

This CDR3 reads CASSPITESYEQYF. V and J are TRBV5-1 and TRBJ2-7. Germline CDR1 SGHRS, CDR2 YFSETQ. This CDR3 comprises 14 residues.

CDR3 loop: CASSLDSPYEQYF. V usage is TRBV7-9 and J usage is TRBJ2-7. The CDR3 runs to 13 residues. Per the germline V gene, CDR1 is SEHNR and CDR2 is FQNEAQ (reference sequence).

This rearrangement joins TRBV4-1 to TRBJ2-3; with no DNA, the TCRdb D assignment of TRBD1 cannot be verified. Germline assignment: CDR1 MGHRA and CDR2 YSYEKL. This CDR3 has 16 amino acids. CDR3 protein: CASSQVEGGYTDTQYF.

This rearrangement joins TRBV7-2 to TRBJ2-7. The CDR3 spans 14 residues. The germline V gene has CDR1 SGHTA and CDR2 FQGNSA. CDR3: CASSPFSSYYEQYF.

The chain has TRBV29-1 and TRBJ2-3; without DNA, the TCRdb call of TRBD1 cannot be checked. The germline V gene has CDR1 SQVTM and CDR2 ANQGSEA. The CDR3 is 13 residues long. CDR3: CSVGPGATDTQYF.

The chain uses TRBV28 and TRBJ2-7; as DNA is missing, the TRBD1 call by TCRdb cannot be tested. The germline V gene has CDR1 MDHEN and CDR2 SYDVKM. The CDR3 extends over 18 amino acids. CDR3: CDSSQTIFRDTRSYEQYF. The complete variable domain, with remaining parts taken from reference TRBV28 and TRBJ2-7, reads DVKVTQSSRYLVKRTGEKVFLECVQDMDHENMFWYRQDPGLGLRLIYFSYDVKMKEKGDIPEGYSVSREKKERFSLILESASTNQTSMYLCDSSQTIFRDTRSYEQYFGPGTRLTVT.

CDR3 residues: CASSDRAYEQYF. The V and J genes are TRBV10-2 and TRBJ2-7; there is no DNA to check the TCRdb D call of TRBD1. The CDR3 consists of 12 residues. In germline, CDR1 is WSHSY, CDR2 SAAADI.

V is TRBV3-1 and J is TRBJ2-7; checking the TCRdb D call of TRBD1 is not possible without DNA. In germline, CDR1 is LGHDT, CDR2 YNNKEL (reference sequence). This CDR3 is 14 amino acids long. CDR3 loop: CASSQVTGTDEQYF.

The chain links TRBV6-5 to TRBJ1-4; the TCRdb D gene call, TRBD1, has no DNA to confirm it. The CDR3 sequence is 15 residues long. Germline values: CDR1 MNHEY, CDR2 SVGAGI. CDR3 sequence: CASSPDTQGPEKLFF.

The gene calls are TRBV4-3 and TRBJ1-2; absent DNA, TCRdb's TRBD1 call cannot be checked. The germline V gene encodes CDR1 LGHNA and CDR2 YSLEER. CDR3 length equals 15 residues. The CDR3 sequence is CASSQDRGYPGGYTF.

The chain uses TRBV7-2 and TRBJ1-3; the D call of TRBD1 rests on TCRdb alone, since no DNA is present to check it. CDR1 SGHTA and CDR2 FQGNSA come from the germline V gene. This CDR3 is 17 amino acids long. The CDR3 sequence: CASSSRAGTEGGNTIYF.

The gene calls are TRBV12-3 or TRBV12-4 and TRBJ1-1; as DNA is missing, the TRBD1 call by TCRdb cannot be tested. This CDR3 comprises 12 residues. CDR3 residues: CASSGGWTEAFF.

The chain recombines TRBV7-2 with TRBJ2-7; TCRdb gives TRBD1 as the D gene, but with no DNA this cannot be confirmed. The CDR3 has 15 residues. Germline loops: CDR1 SGHTA, CDR2 FQGNSA. Here the CDR3 reads CASSFGQGSSYEQYF.

The rearrangement joins TRBV10-3 to TRBJ2-2. The CDR3 is 13 residues long. The V gene's germline CDR1 is ENHRY and CDR2 SYGVKD. CDR3 sequence: CASRTPGDGELFF.

The V gene is TRBV5-1, the J gene TRBJ2-1. The germline V gene encodes CDR1 SGHRS and CDR2 YFSETQ. The CDR3 sequence is 14 residues long. This chain's CDR3 is CASSLWGSYNEQFF.

The J gene is TRBJ2-3, the V gene TRBV7-8; TCRdb's D call, TRBD2, is unchecked because there is no DNA. The CDR3 spans 15 residues. Germline CDR1 is SGHVS and CDR2 is FQNEAQ. CDR3 in amino acids: CASGNLAGYTDTQYF.

CDR3 region: CASSSSQNSPLHF. This rearrangement joins TRBV9 to TRBJ1-6. There are 13 residues in the CDR3. The V gene's germline CDR1 is SGDLS and CDR2 YYNGEE. Drawing the rest from reference TRBV9 and TRBJ1-6, the complete variable domain is DSGVTQTPKHLITATGQRVTLRCSPRSGDLSVYWYQQSLDQGLQFLIQYYNGEERAKGNILERFSAQQFPDLHSELNLSSLELGDSALYFCASSSSQNSPLHFGNGTRLTVT.

The J gene is TRBJ2-5, the V gene TRBV7-8; TCRdb's D call of TRBD2 is untestable without DNA. From germline, CDR1 is SGHVS and CDR2 FQNEAQ. This CDR3 has 17 amino acids. The chain's CDR3 is CASSPIVRGAWVETQYF.

The gene calls are TRBV6-1 and TRBJ2-7. Germline V gene lookup returns CDR1 MNHNS and CDR2 SASEGT. This CDR3 spans 13 amino acids. This CDR3 reads CASSDRKSYEQYF.

The CDR3 is CASLPAGASTDTQYF. This sequence joins TRBV6-6 and TRBJ2-3; TCRdb's assignment of TRBD1 cannot be checked, as there is no DNA. CDR1 MNHNY and CDR2 SVGAGI come from the germline V gene (reference sequence). The CDR3 is 15 residues long.

The chain employs TRBV12-3 or TRBV12-4 and TRBJ2-6. The CDR3 length is 16 residues. The CDR3 loop reads CASSPSLDSGANVLTF.

The genes are TRBV11-3 and TRBJ1-1; TCRdb picks TRBD1, but there is no DNA to check that call. The CDR3 extends over 13 amino acids. Germline V gives CDR1 SGHNT, CDR2 YENEEA. CDR3 protein: CASSFQGGTEAFF.

This rearrangement joins TRBV7-9 to TRBJ2-5. CDR1 is SEHNR, CDR2 FQNEAQ, per germline (reference sequence). The CDR3 extends over 12 amino acids. The CDR3: CASSAFRETQYF.

This chain joins TRBV4-3 and TRBJ2-7; TCRdb reports TRBD1, a call that lacks DNA to check it against. The CDR3 spans 15 residues. CDR1 is LGHNA, CDR2 YSLEER, per germline. CDR3 amino acids: CASSQDRGQVYEQYF.

V usage is TRBV28 and J usage is TRBJ2-5; the TCRdb call, TRBD1, lacks DNA for checking. Germline CDR1 reads MDHEN; CDR2 reads SYDVKM. The CDR3 has 14 residues. The chain's CDR3 is CASSDRDNQETQYF.

The V and J genes are TRBV29-1 and TRBJ2-2; the TCRdb call, TRBD2, lacks DNA for checking. The CDR3 covers 14 residues. Germline CDR1 SQVTM, CDR2 ANQGSEA. This CDR3 reads CSAKSGGAAGELFF.

V usage is TRBV7-3 and J usage is TRBJ1-1. The CDR3 has 13 amino acids. Germline V gives CDR1 SGHTA, CDR2 FQGTGA. This CDR3 is CASSLMGVQQAFF.

The chain is built from TRBV28 and TRBJ2-3; there is no DNA to check the TCRdb D call of TRBD1. The CDR3 spans 17 residues. Germline CDR1 reads MDHEN; CDR2 reads SYDVKM. The CDR3 reads CASEGGDPGVETDTQYF.

V and J are TRBV9 and TRBJ2-1; TCRdb gives TRBD2 as the D gene, but with no DNA this cannot be confirmed. CDR1 is SGDLS, CDR2 YYNGEE, per germline. This CDR3 region has 15 residues. CDR3 amino acids: CASTRGGRAENEQFF.

This chain uses TRBV5-6 with TRBJ1-1. The CDR3 runs 14 residues. The germline V gene has CDR1 SGHDT and CDR2 YYEEEE. The CDR3 protein is CASSFTATNTEAFF.